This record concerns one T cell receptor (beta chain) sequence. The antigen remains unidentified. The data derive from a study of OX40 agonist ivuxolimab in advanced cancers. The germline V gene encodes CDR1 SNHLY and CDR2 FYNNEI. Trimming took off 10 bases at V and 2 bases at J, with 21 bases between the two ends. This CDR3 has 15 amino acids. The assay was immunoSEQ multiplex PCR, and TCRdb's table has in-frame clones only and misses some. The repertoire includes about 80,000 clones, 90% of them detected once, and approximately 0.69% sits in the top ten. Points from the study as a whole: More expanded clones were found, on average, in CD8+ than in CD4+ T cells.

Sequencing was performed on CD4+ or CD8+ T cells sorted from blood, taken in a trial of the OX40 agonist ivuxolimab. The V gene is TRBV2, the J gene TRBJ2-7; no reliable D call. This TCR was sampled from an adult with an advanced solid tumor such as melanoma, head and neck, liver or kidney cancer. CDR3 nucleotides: TGTGCCACCCACCCAAAAGGCCCACTGGCCTACGAGCAGTACTTC. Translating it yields CATHPKGPLAYEQYF.